This T cell receptor (beta chain) derives from a study of blood T cells in healthy people across ages. Primers used in a second PCR of roughly 7 to 12 cycles were a sample-barcoded 5' primer and a J-beta primer mix. TCRdb fed the 5' RACE reads into MiXCR, producing one record per CDR3 protein. The sample has about 2 million distinct CDR3 sequences; 49% are singletons. Study findings and constraints: Using unsorted PBMCs precluded a conclusive naive versus antigen-experienced comparison.

The germline gives CDR1 SGDLS, CDR2 YYNGEE. The CDR3 loop spans 14 amino acids. V was clipped by 2 bases and J by 2 bases, with 10 bases between them. This clonotype was counted between two and nine times. Its matching antigen is unknown. The source is a middle-aged woman in good health. The rearrangement joins TRBV9 to TRBJ2-5, with TRBD1 as a possible D gene (6 bases). The sequenced sample was blood. CDR3 protein: CASSVATGQETQYF. CDR3 bases: TGTGCCAGCAGCGTGGCCACAGGGCAAGAGACCCAGTACTTC. Supplemented by reference TRBV9 and TRBJ2-5, the full variable domain reads DSGVTQTPKHLITATGQRVTLRCSPRSGDLSVYWYQQSLDQGLQFLIQYYNGEERAKGNILERFSAQQFPDLHSELNLSSLELGDSALYFCASSVATGQETQYFGPGTRLLVL.